The TCR beta chain under discussion was sequenced for a study of OX40 agonist ivuxolimab in advanced cancers. Findings and limits, study-wide: The specificity for antigen of the expanded peripheral T cells was not determined.

Generated by immunoSEQ multiplex PCR, the TCRdb table keeps only in-frame clones and is missing some. The sample carries tens of thousands of clones, more than 90% recorded once. This CDR3 has 14 amino acids. The V segment lost 7 bases and the J segment 4 bases; nucleotides outside the gene matches: 7. CDR1 is MNHEY, CDR2 SVGAGI, per germline. Turning to this clone: No antigen is known for it.

This chain links TRBV6-5 with TRBJ1-1; TRBD1 matches at 9 bases. The material was CD4+ or CD8+ T cells sorted from blood, obtained in a trial of the OX40 agonist ivuxolimab. The source is an adult with an advanced solid tumor such as melanoma, head and neck, liver or kidney cancer. CDR3 sequence (DNA): TGTGCCAGCATTGACACAGGGGGCCGCACTGAAGCTTTCTTT. Amino acids: CASIDTGGRTEAFF.